This is a list of T cell receptor beta chains from one sample in a study of cytomegalovirus exposure and HLA in healthy donors. Measured with immunoSEQ multiplex PCR; TCRdb has only the in-frame clones, and not every one. This table has 120,000 or so clones, about 80% appearing once. The specimen sequenced was PBMCs. These receptors all come from a woman aged 50 to 60 in good health and CMV-seropositive. Both conserved end residues are part of each CDR3. A D gene is named only where the DNA matches it firmly. Some rows mark clone size as missing; the rest say once, few, many or name a class of expanded clone.

j_call: TRBJ2-1
d_call: NA
v_call: TRBV20-1
clone_size: NA
cdr3_nt: TGCAGTGCTAGCCTCCGGGAGCAGTTCTTC
cdr3_aa: CSASLREQFF

j_call: TRBJ2-7
d_call: NA
v_call: TRBV2
clone_size: once
cdr3_nt: TGTGCCAGCAGGCGGGATACAGAAACCTACGAGCAGTACTTC
cdr3_aa: CASRRDTETYEQYF

j_call: TRBJ1-4
d_call: NA
v_call: TRBV7-9
clone_size: once
cdr3_nt: TGTGCCAGCAGCTTAGCCTGGGGGCAGGATAATGAAAAACTGTTTTTT
cdr3_aa: CASSLAWGQDNEKLFF

j_call: TRBJ2-2
d_call: NA
v_call: TRBV9
clone_size: NA
cdr3_nt: TGTGCCAGCAGGGGACAGAACACCGGGGAGCTGTTTTTT
cdr3_aa: CASRGQNTGELFF

j_call: TRBJ2-1
d_call: NA
v_call: TRBV6-1
clone_size: NA
cdr3_nt: TGTGCCAGCAGGGAGATCTTGTTCAATGAGCAGTTCTTC
cdr3_aa: CASREILFNEQFF

j_call: TRBJ2-3
d_call: TRBD2
v_call: TRBV9
clone_size: once
cdr3_nt: TGTGCCAGCAGCGCCCCTACAGCGGGAGTCAACACAGATACGCAGTATTTT
cdr3_aa: CASSAPTAGVNTDTQYF

j_call: TRBJ2-7
d_call: NA
v_call: TRBV9
clone_size: few
cdr3_nt: TGTGCCAGCAGCGTAGCCGGGAACGAGCAGTACTTC
cdr3_aa: CASSVAGNEQYF

j_call: TRBJ1-2
d_call: TRBD1
v_call: TRBV7-2
clone_size: few
cdr3_nt: TGTGCCAGCACTGGGACAGCTCCTAACTATGGCTACACCTTC
cdr3_aa: CASTGTAPNYGYTF

j_call: TRBJ1-4
d_call: TRBD1
v_call: TRBV6-1
clone_size: NA
cdr3_nt: TGTGCCAGCAGTCCCACCGGGACAGCTAATGAAAAACTGTTTTTT
cdr3_aa: CASSPTGTANEKLFF

j_call: TRBJ2-7
d_call: NA
v_call: TRBV11-3
clone_size: once
cdr3_nt: TGTGCCAGCAGCTTAGAACAGCCCAGCTCCTACGAGCAGTACTTC
cdr3_aa: CASSLEQPSSYEQYF

j_call: TRBJ1-2
d_call: NA
v_call: TRBV6-1
clone_size: NA
cdr3_nt: TGTGCCAGCAGTTCTTACAGGGAAGGCGGCTACACCTTC
cdr3_aa: CASSSYREGGYTF

j_call: TRBJ1-3
d_call: NA
v_call: TRBV11-2
clone_size: NA
cdr3_nt: TGTGCCAGCAGCCCCGGGGAGGGGCGAGGCACCATATATTTT
cdr3_aa: CASSPGEGRGTIYF

j_call: TRBJ1-4
d_call: NA
v_call: TRBV2
clone_size: once
cdr3_nt: TGTGCCTCCTCGGGCGGGGCAGAAAATGAAAAACTGTTTTTT
cdr3_aa: CASSGGAENEKLFF

j_call: TRBJ1-3
d_call: NA
v_call: TRBV2
clone_size: NA
cdr3_nt: TGTGCCAGCAGCCCAACGAGGATGTCTGGAAACACCATATATTTT
cdr3_aa: CASSPTRMSGNTIYF

j_call: TRBJ2-1
d_call: NA
v_call: TRBV6-5
clone_size: NA
cdr3_nt: TGTGCCAGCAGTTACTCGACAGGCTCAACCTACAATGAGCAGTTCTTC
cdr3_aa: CASSYSTGSTYNEQFF

j_call: TRBJ2-5
d_call: NA
v_call: TRBV5-1
clone_size: NA
cdr3_nt: TGCGCCAGCAGCCCTCTTATAGGGGGGGCCGAGGAGACCCAGTACTTC
cdr3_aa: CASSPLIGGAEETQYF

j_call: TRBJ1-6
d_call: TRBD1
v_call: TRBV9
clone_size: NA
cdr3_nt: TGTGCCAGCAGCGTAGGGACAGGTCGATCACCCCTCCACTTT
cdr3_aa: CASSVGTGRSPLHF

j_call: TRBJ2-5
d_call: NA
v_call: TRBV5-1
clone_size: few
cdr3_nt: TGCGCCAGCAGACAGCCTGGGCAAGAGACCCAGTACTTC
cdr3_aa: CASRQPGQETQYF

j_call: TRBJ2-7
d_call: NA
v_call: TRBV7-8
clone_size: NA
cdr3_nt: TGTGCCAGCAGCCCCCCTAGAGAGTTTACCTCCTACGAGCAGTACTTC
cdr3_aa: CASSPPREFTSYEQYF

j_call: TRBJ1-2
d_call: TRBD1
v_call: TRBV4-1
clone_size: NA
cdr3_nt: TGCGCCAGCAGCCCATCAACAGGGGCGACCTATGGCTACACCTTC
cdr3_aa: CASSPSTGATYGYTF

j_call: TRBJ1-1
d_call: NA
v_call: TRBV7-3
clone_size: NA
cdr3_nt: TGTGCCAGCAGCCGGGACTTGAACACTGAAGCTTTCTTT
cdr3_aa: CASSRDLNTEAFF

j_call: TRBJ1-4
d_call: NA
v_call: TRBV4-3
clone_size: NA
cdr3_nt: TGCGCCAGCAGCCAAGATCTAGGGAGGACTAATGAAAAACTGTTTTTT
cdr3_aa: CASSQDLGRTNEKLFF

j_call: TRBJ1-1
d_call: TRBD1
v_call: TRBV30
clone_size: NA
cdr3_nt: TGTGCCTGGAGCACCGGGACAGGGTATGCTTTCTTT
cdr3_aa: CAWSTGTGYAFF

j_call: TRBJ1-2
d_call: NA
v_call: TRBV27
clone_size: NA
cdr3_nt: TGTGCCAGCAGTTTATCCAGGGGCGCGGATGGCTACACCTTC
cdr3_aa: CASSLSRGADGYTF

j_call: TRBJ2-7
d_call: TRBD2
v_call: TRBV30
clone_size: NA
cdr3_nt: TGTGCCTGGAGTGTAGCGGGGGACCAGCAGTACTTC
cdr3_aa: CAWSVAGDQQYF

j_call: TRBJ2-1
d_call: TRBD2
v_call: TRBV27
clone_size: once
cdr3_nt: TGTGCCAGCAGTCGATGGCGGGGGGTATACAATGAGCAGTTCTTC
cdr3_aa: CASSRWRGVYNEQFF

j_call: TRBJ2-4
d_call: NA
v_call: TRBV9
clone_size: few
cdr3_nt: TGTGCCAGCAGCGTAGCAGGGAAGGGCATTCAGTACTTC
cdr3_aa: CASSVAGKGIQYF

j_call: TRBJ1-1
d_call: NA
v_call: TRBV6-5
clone_size: NA
cdr3_nt: TGTGCCAGCAGTTACCGACTGACGAACACTGAAGCTTTCTTT
cdr3_aa: CASSYRLTNTEAFF

j_call: TRBJ2-3
d_call: TRBD2
v_call: TRBV7-6
clone_size: NA
cdr3_nt: TGTGCCAGCAGCCCAGGACTAGCGGGGGGCCTCACAGATACGCAGTATTTT
cdr3_aa: CASSPGLAGGLTDTQYF

j_call: TRBJ2-3
d_call: TRBD2
v_call: TRBV10-3
clone_size: few
cdr3_nt: TGTGCCATCAGTAAGACTAGCCCTTTCACAGATACGCAGTATTTT
cdr3_aa: CAISKTSPFTDTQYF

j_call: TRBJ1-2
d_call: NA
v_call: TRBV2
clone_size: NA
cdr3_nt: TGTGCCAGCAGTGAGGTCGCGGCCCTAATTACGGATGGCTACACCTTC
cdr3_aa: CASSEVAALITDGYTF

j_call: TRBJ1-6
d_call: TRBD1
v_call: TRBV29-1
clone_size: NA
cdr3_nt: TGCAGCGTTTGGACAGGGGGCAGCTCACCCCTCCACTTT
cdr3_aa: CSVWTGGSSPLHF

j_call: TRBJ2-1
d_call: TRBD2
v_call: TRBV6-4
clone_size: NA
cdr3_nt: TGTGCCAGCAGTGCCCAAGGACTAGCGACCCACAATGAGCAGTTCTTC
cdr3_aa: CASSAQGLATHNEQFF

j_call: TRBJ2-3
d_call: TRBD2
v_call: TRBV6-5
clone_size: NA
cdr3_nt: TGTGCCAGCAGTTACTCTAGCGGGGGGTTCACAGATACGCAGTATTTT
cdr3_aa: CASSYSSGGFTDTQYF

j_call: TRBJ2-1
d_call: NA
v_call: TRBV5-6
clone_size: once
cdr3_nt: TGTGCCAGCAGGGGCTTTCGTGACAATGAGCAGTTCTTC
cdr3_aa: CASRGFRDNEQFF

j_call: TRBJ2-7
d_call: NA
v_call: TRBV11-2
clone_size: NA
cdr3_nt: TGTGCCAGCAGCTTAGTCGGGGGAGCACTCTACGAGCAGTACTTC
cdr3_aa: CASSLVGGALYEQYF

j_call: TRBJ2-7
d_call: NA
v_call: TRBV7-8
clone_size: NA
cdr3_nt: TGTGCCAGCAGCTTAGAGGGGCGGGGGCCTACGAGCGAGCAGTACTTC
cdr3_aa: CASSLEGRGPTSEQYF

j_call: TRBJ1-4
d_call: NA
v_call: TRBV30
clone_size: few
cdr3_nt: TGTGCCTGGAGCCGTGGGGGGGCGTCTGAAAAACTGTTTTTT
cdr3_aa: CAWSRGGASEKLFF

j_call: TRBJ1-4
d_call: TRBD1
v_call: TRBV7-6
clone_size: NA
cdr3_nt: TGTGCCAGCAGCTTAGCGGGGACAGACTCTGAAAAACTGTTTTTT
cdr3_aa: CASSLAGTDSEKLFF

j_call: TRBJ2-1
d_call: NA
v_call: TRBV4-3
clone_size: NA
cdr3_nt: TGCGCCAGCAGCCCACGTGTGGTCGGTGGGAGCTCCTACAATGAGCAGTTCTTC
cdr3_aa: CASSPRVVGGSSYNEQFF

j_call: TRBJ2-5
d_call: NA
v_call: TRBV7-9
clone_size: NA
cdr3_nt: TGTGCCAGCAGCCCCACGGGGGAGACCCAGTACTTC
cdr3_aa: CASSPTGETQYF

j_call: TRBJ2-7
d_call: NA
v_call: TRBV6-6
clone_size: few
cdr3_nt: TGTGCCAGCAGTTACCCGGACAGGGAGGGAACCTACGAGCAGTACTTC
cdr3_aa: CASSYPDREGTYEQYF

j_call: TRBJ1-1
d_call: NA
v_call: TRBV5-4
clone_size: NA
cdr3_nt: TGTGCCAGCAACCTCGCTGGACAATTTAACACTGAAGCTTTCTTT
cdr3_aa: CASNLAGQFNTEAFF

j_call: TRBJ2-5
d_call: NA
v_call: TRBV18
clone_size: NA
cdr3_nt: TGTGCCAGCTCACCACCCGGGGAGACCCAGTACTTC
cdr3_aa: CASSPPGETQYF

j_call: TRBJ1-1
d_call: NA
v_call: TRBV6-1
clone_size: few
cdr3_nt: TGTGCCAGCAGTGCGAACGGGGGCACTGAAGCTTTCTTT
cdr3_aa: CASSANGGTEAFF

j_call: TRBJ1-2
d_call: TRBD1
v_call: TRBV11-2
clone_size: NA
cdr3_nt: TGTGCCAGCAGCTTAGAGTCGAAGGGACAGTATTATGGCTACACCTTC
cdr3_aa: CASSLESKGQYYGYTF

j_call: TRBJ2-7
d_call: NA
v_call: TRBV7-6
clone_size: NA
cdr3_nt: TGTGCCAGCAGCTTACATAAAAACGAGCAGTACTTC
cdr3_aa: CASSLHKNEQYF

j_call: TRBJ1-2
d_call: NA
v_call: TRBV19
clone_size: NA
cdr3_nt: TGTGCCAGTAGTATTTTACAGGCTTTGGGCTACACCTTC
cdr3_aa: CASSILQALGYTF

j_call: TRBJ1-4
d_call: NA
v_call: TRBV20-1
clone_size: NA
cdr3_nt: TGCAGTGCTAGAGGCGGAGAAAAACTGTTTTTT
cdr3_aa: CSARGGEKLFF

j_call: TRBJ2-3
d_call: NA
v_call: TRBV4-1
clone_size: NA
cdr3_nt: TGCGCCAGCAGCCAAGAGGGACTGGGAAGCACAGATACGCAGTATTTT
cdr3_aa: CASSQEGLGSTDTQYF